This T cell receptor beta chain was sequenced during a study of T cell responses to AZD1222 COVID-19 vaccine. Libraries were prepared by immunoSEQ multiplex PCR; TCRdb keeps only in-frame clonotypes and omits some of them. The repertoire holds 150,000 to 200,000 clones, with about 89% as singletons. Both about-4-week and about-12-week second-dose recipients were combined. Of note for this clone: The antigen remains unidentified.

The V end was cut by 0 bases, the J end by 7 bases, with 13 bases between. Germline CDR1 and CDR2: MGHRA and YSYEKL. The CDR3 is made up of 14 amino acids. The study's findings and limits: Clonal diversity was possibly underestimated, and white British individuals and females predominated among donors.

The receptor was derived from an adult who received the AZD1222 COVID-19 vaccine. The sequencing here drew on peripheral blood, taken 28 days after the second AZD1222 dose. V gene TRBV4-1 combines with J gene TRBJ2-7; D could derive from TRBD1 or TRBD2 (5 bases each). The CDR3 DNA follows: TGCGCCAGCAGCCAAGAGCAGGGTAGAGGGGAGCAGTACTTC. Translation gives CASSQEQGRGEQYF.